These 27 T cell receptor beta chains share one sample of origin, sequenced in a study of low-dose radiotherapy and immunotherapy resistance in tumors. First-strand cDNA used TRAV- and TRBV-specific primers, covering alpha and beta chains. For amplifying TCRs, the PCR ran for 20 to 25 cycles with Phusion, which was used together with a constant-region primer and the adapter on the V primers. TCRdb re-derived calls from the reads in MiXCR, one entry per CDR3 protein. Altogether about 6,200 distinct CDR3 sequences are present, roughly 80% being singletons, with the ten largest covering approximately 6.1%. These receptors came from a human donor with advanced metastatic prostate, ovarian, gallbladder or colorectal cancer (not recorded which). This table probably holds off-target reads from a library built for another chain.

This clonotype showed up just once. This chain uses TRBV29-1 with TRBJ2-5; 11 bases are shared with TRBD1. Germline assignment: CDR1 SQVTM and CDR2 ANQGSEA. This CDR3 spans 14 amino acids. The trim removed 3 bases at V and 6 bases at J, leaving 6 bases unmatched. The CDR3, as DNA: TGCAGCGTTGAGAGGGACAGGGGGTCTAAGACCCAGTACTTC. This sequence encodes CSVERDRGSKTQYF.

This CDR3 reads CASSQEVGTAKQFF. CDR3 sequence (DNA): TGTGCCAGCAGCCAAGAGGTTGGGACAGCAAAGCAGTTCTTC. The chain joins TRBV3-1 to TRBJ2-1, with 7 bases fitting TRBD1. Trimming at V came to 0 bases and at J to 11 bases, leaving 7 bases not matched to a gene. Germline assignment: CDR1 LGHDT and CDR2 YNNKEL (reference sequence). The CDR3 is made up of 14 amino acids.

The chain combines TRBV12-5 with TRBJ2-2; 7 nucleotides match TRBD1. Germline lookup yields CDR1 LGHNT and CDR2 FRNRAP. The CDR3 is made up of 15 amino acids. V trimming: 6 bases; J trimming: 0 bases; junction bases outside the gene matches: 4. CDR3 bases: TGTGCTAGTGGCTCAGGACAGGCGAACACCGGGGAGCTGTTTTTT. Amino acids: CASGSGQANTGELFF.

In the case of this clonotype: At one end the junction does not follow the germline gene, possibly because of a read error. The chain couples TRBV10-2 to TRBJ2-7, with TRBD2 matching 11 bases. Germline V gene lookup returns CDR1 WSHSY and CDR2 SAAADI. The CDR3 loop spans 16 amino acids. As DNA, the CDR3 is TGTGCCACTGCTCTAGCGGGGGGCGACCCCGCTCCCGAGCAGTACTTC. Protein product: CATALAGGDPAPEQYF.

The gene calls are TRBV19 and TRBJ1-5; D ambiguous. The CDR3 extends over 12 amino acids. The germline V gene encodes CDR1 LNHDA and CDR2 SQIVND (reference sequence). Trimming pared 9 bases from V and 11 bases from J, leaving 17 bases between. The DNA of the CDR3 is TGTGCCAGCGAAGAGGGAGGTTTGTCCCAGCATTTT. Its protein is CASEEGGLSQHF.

This chain uses TRBV5-1 with TRBJ2-3; D is tentatively TRBD1 or TRBD2 (6 bases each). This CDR3 contains 16 residues. Germline-derived CDR1 and CDR2 are SGHRS and YFSETQ. The V gene lost 0 bases and the J gene lost 4 bases, with 15 bases spanning the gap. The CDR3 spells CASSLVSGGLADTQYF. Written as DNA, the CDR3 is TGCGCCAGCAGCTTGGTTTCTGGGGGGCTGGCAGATACGCAGTATTTT.

The V gene is TRBV9, the J gene TRBJ2-5, with D possibly being TRBD1 (5 bases). CDR1 is SGDLS, CDR2 YYNGEE, per germline. CDR3 size: 14 residues. Trimming removed 0 bases from V and 3 bases from J, with 9 bases in between. CDR3: CASSVGTLEETQYF. The CDR3 region has the DNA TGTGCCAGCAGCGTAGGGACACTCGAAGAGACCCAGTACTTC.

To note about this clonotype: The junction departs from the called germline gene at one end, perhaps through a read error. V usage is TRBV12-3 or TRBV12-4 and J usage is TRBJ1-3; D perhaps matches TRBD1 (6 bases). CDR3 length: 12 amino acids. This chain's CDR3 is CASSLGTTVRHF. As DNA, the CDR3 is TGTGCCAGCAGTTTGGGGACAACAGTGAGGCATTTT.

The V and J genes are TRBV11-2 and TRBJ2-3; the D gene is possibly TRBD2 (5 bases). CDR1 is SGHAT and CDR2 is FQNNGV in the germline V gene. V lost 1 base and J 6 bases, leaving 5 bases between the germline ends. CDR3 length equals 12 residues. CDR3 sequence reads: CASSLVADTQYF. The CDR3 bases are TGTGCCAGCAGCTTAGTAGCGGATACGCAGTATTTT. The variable domain in full, completed from reference TRBV11-2 and TRBJ2-3, reads EAGVAQSPRYKIIEKRQSVAFWCNPISGHATLYWYQQILGQGPKLLIQFQNNGVVDDSQLPKDRFSAERLKGVDSTLKIQPAKLEDSAVYLCASSLVADTQYFGPGTRLTVL.

This chain joins TRBV20-1 and TRBJ2-3; TRBD2 matches at 10 bases. Germline CDR1 reads DFQATT; CDR2 reads SNEGSKA (reference sequence). V lost 3 bases, J lost 4 bases, and 10 bases stayed unmatched. The CDR3 is made up of 16 amino acids. The CDR3 protein is CSASTASGRAPDTQYF. CDR3 coding DNA: TGCAGTGCTAGTACCGCTAGCGGGAGAGCACCAGATACGCAGTATTTT.

The V call is TRBV18, the J call TRBJ2-3; 8 nucleotides line up with TRBD2. Germline V CDR1 and CDR2: KGHSH, LQKENI. V trimming: 2 bases; J trimming: 4 bases; junction bases outside the gene matches: 8. CDR3 length: 16 amino acids. CDR3 amino acids: CASSPSAGGRPDTQYF. As DNA, the CDR3 is TGTGCCAGCTCACCATCCGCGGGGGGCCGACCAGATACGCAGTATTTT. Drawing the rest from reference TRBV18 and TRBJ2-3, the complete variable domain is NAGVMQNPRHLVRRRGQEARLRCSPMKGHSHVYWYRQLPEEGLKFMVYLQKENIIDESGMPKERFSAEFPKEGPSILRIQQVVRGDSAAYFCASSPSAGGRPDTQYFGPGTRLTVL.

The count of this clonotype is one. The chain combines TRBV9 with TRBJ1-2, with D maybe TRBD1 (5 bases). The germline V gene has CDR1 SGDLS and CDR2 YYNGEE. The CDR3 is made up of 16 amino acids. V was cut by 3 bases and J by 8 bases, with 23 bases left in between. CDR3 sequence: CASSAGLTSGSGGYTF. Written as DNA, the CDR3 is TGTGCCAGCAGCGCGGGGTTAACATCAGGGTCAGGGGGCTACACCTTC. The full variable domain, its missing parts supplied by reference TRBV9 and TRBJ1-2, is DSGVTQTPKHLITATGQRVTLRCSPRSGDLSVYWYQQSLDQGLQFLIQYYNGEERAKGNILERFSAQQFPDLHSELNLSSLELGDSALYFCASSAGLTSGSGGYTFGSGTRLTVV.

The chain carries TRBV6-8 and TRBJ1-1, with a tentative D call TRBD1 (6 bases). The CDR3 loop spans 15 amino acids. V lost 9 bases and J 8 bases, leaving 25 bases between the germline ends. CDR1 is MNHGY and CDR2 is SAAAGT in the germline V gene. This CDR3 is CASEARGDAREEAFF. CDR3 nucleotide sequence: TGTGCCAGTGAGGCCAGGGGAGACGCCCGGGAAGAAGCTTTCTTT.

The CDR3 DNA follows: TGTGCCAGCAGTCAGCAGGATGGCTACACCTTC. The encoded protein is CASSQQDGYTF. This chain connects TRBV28 to TRBJ1-2; D uncertain. CDR3 size: 11 residues. Trimming pared 5 bases from V and 6 bases from J, leaving 7 bases between. CDR1 and CDR2 (germline): MDHEN, SYDVKM.

This clonotype was seen once. The chain links TRBV7-2 to TRBJ2-3; no reliable D call. Per the germline V gene, CDR1 is SGHTA and CDR2 is FQGNSA. The CDR3 contains 15 residues. Trimming cost V 0 bases and J 3 bases, with 10 bases left between them. The CDR3: CASSLASGPTDTQYF. The CDR3 DNA follows: TGTGCCAGCAGCTTAGCATCTGGGCCGACAGATACGCAGTATTTT.

The V gene is TRBV28, the J gene TRBJ2-7, with D uncertain. The CDR3 consists of 12 residues. Trimming removed 8 bases at V and 3 bases at J, with 11 bases between. Germline V CDR1 and CDR2: MDHEN, SYDVKM. The CDR3 DNA sequence: TGTGCCAGCTCCTTGTCGGGCTACGAGCAGTACTTC. This gives the protein CASSLSGYEQYF. Together with reference TRBV28 and TRBJ2-7, the CDR3 gives the full variable domain: DVKVTQSSRYLVKRTGEKVFLECVQDMDHENMFWYRQDPGLGLRLIYFSYDVKMKEKGDIPEGYSVSREKKERFSLILESASTNQTSMYLCASSLSGYEQYFGPGTRLTVT.

The chain couples TRBV5-1 to TRBJ2-7; D not certain. The CDR3 extends over 12 amino acids. The V gene lost 3 bases and the J gene lost 3 bases, with 7 bases spanning the gap. Germline V CDR1 and CDR2: SGHRS, YFSETQ. The CDR3 loop is CASSYYSYEQYF. CDR3 coding DNA: TGCGCCAGCAGCTACTACAGCTACGAGCAGTACTTC.

The V and J genes are TRBV14 and TRBJ1-2; D ambiguous. The V and J ends lost 0 bases and 2 bases respectively, with 7 bases between them. The CDR3 runs 14 residues. The germline V gene has CDR1 SGHDN and CDR2 FVKESK. CDR3 nucleotide sequence: TGTGCCAGCAGCCAAGACAACAGAAACTATGGCTACACCTTC. This translates into CASSQDNRNYGYTF.

V usage is TRBV7-2 and J usage is TRBJ2-1, with no clear D. Germline V gives CDR1 SGHTA, CDR2 FQGNSA. Trimming took 1 base from V and 8 from J, leaving 12 bases between them. The length of the CDR3 is 14 residues. This CDR3 reads CASSLDFSSYEQFF. CDR3 DNA: TGTGCCAGCAGCTTAGATTTTAGCTCCTATGAGCAGTTCTTC.

The chain joins TRBV12-3 or TRBV12-4 to TRBJ2-5, with D perhaps given as TRBD1 or TRBD2 (5 bases each). Deletions cut 6 bases from V and 3 bases from J, with 11 bases between. This CDR3 spans 13 amino acids. CDR3 coding DNA: TGTGCCAGCAGCAGGGACCGCAAAGAGACCCAGTACTTC. Protein product: CASSRDRKETQYF.

This clonotype was recorded a few times. V and J are TRBV12-3 or TRBV12-4 and TRBJ2-3; D possibly corresponds to TRBD2 (7 bases). The CDR3 sequence is 14 residues long. Trimming pared 7 bases from V and 7 bases from J, leaving 18 bases between. CDR3 sequence reads: CASTLGGPSHTQYF. In nucleotides, the CDR3 is TGTGCCAGCACCTTGGGGGGGCCGTCCCATACGCAGTATTTT.

The V gene is TRBV2, the J gene TRBJ2-2; no clear D. V lost 7 bases and J lost 1, with 4 bases in between. The CDR3 is made up of 12 amino acids. Germline V gives CDR1 SNHLY, CDR2 FYNNEI. CDR3 sequence: CASTVNTGELFF. CDR3 nucleotide sequence: TGTGCCAGCACTGTGAACACCGGGGAGCTGTTTTTT.

This rearrangement joins TRBV19 to TRBJ1-5; TRBD1 matches 8 bases. The CDR3 contains 15 residues. V lost 4 bases to trimming and J lost 6 bases; unmatched junction nucleotides: 8. Germline CDR1 and CDR2: LNHDA and SQIVND (reference sequence). CDR3 region: CASSTGQGGSQPQHF. For the CDR3, the DNA is TGTGCCAGTAGTACCGGACAGGGTGGATCTCAGCCCCAGCATTTT.

The chain is built from TRBV29-1 and TRBJ2-1; D may be TRBD1 (5 bases). The length of the CDR3 is 13 residues. Germline loops: CDR1 SQVTM, CDR2 ANQGSEA. V lost 5 bases to trimming and J lost 0 bases, with 8 bases between them. The CDR3 DNA follows: TGCAGCGTTTCCAGGGTCTCCTACAATGAGCAGTTCTTC. Translated: CSVSRVSYNEQFF.

The genes are TRBV28 and TRBJ2-1; 11 positions match TRBD2. After removal of 5 bases from V and 4 bases from J, the junction contained 7 bases not matched to a gene. The CDR3 spans 16 residues. Germline CDR1 reads MDHEN; CDR2 reads SYDVKM. CDR3 sequence reads: CASSTLLAGAYNEQFF. CDR3 DNA: TGTGCCAGCAGTACGTTACTAGCGGGAGCATACAATGAGCAGTTCTTC.

The gene calls are TRBV4-1 and TRBJ1-1; no clear D gene. The CDR3 is made up of 15 amino acids. With 1 base removed from V and 1 base from J, the gap between germline ends came to 10 bases. CDR1 MGHRA and CDR2 YSYEKL come from the germline V gene. The CDR3 nucleotides read TGCGCCAGCAGCCAAGGAACAGCGCCGAACACTGAAGCTTTCTTT. It encodes CASSQGTAPNTEAFF.

The chain combines TRBV5-1 with TRBJ2-7; TRBD1 aligns across 8 bases. This CDR3 has 15 residues. Unmatched junction bases numbered 9, after V lost 5 bases and J lost 2 bases. Germline CDR1 and CDR2: SGHRS and YFSETQ. In DNA form, the CDR3 reads TGCGCCAGCAGAATTCGACAGGGGAGCCCCTACGAGCAGTACTTC. It encodes CASRIRQGSPYEQYF.